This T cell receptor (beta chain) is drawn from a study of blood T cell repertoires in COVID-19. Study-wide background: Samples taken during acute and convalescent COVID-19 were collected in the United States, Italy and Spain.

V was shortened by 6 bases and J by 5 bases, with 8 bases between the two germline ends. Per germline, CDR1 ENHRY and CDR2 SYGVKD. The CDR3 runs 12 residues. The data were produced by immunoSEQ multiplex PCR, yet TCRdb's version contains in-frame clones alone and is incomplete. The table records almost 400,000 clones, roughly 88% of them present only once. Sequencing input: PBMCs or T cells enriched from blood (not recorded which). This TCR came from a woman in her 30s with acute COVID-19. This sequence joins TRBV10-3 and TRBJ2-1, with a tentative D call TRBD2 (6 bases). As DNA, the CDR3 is TGTGCCATCAGCGGGGGTAACAATGAGCAGTTCTTC. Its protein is CAISGGNNEQFF.